Following are 11 T cell receptor beta chains from one sample sequenced in a study of siplizumab effects on memory and regulatory T cells. Clones were sequenced by immunoSEQ multiplex PCR, and TCRdb holds only the in-frame ones, with some missing. Of some 100,000 clones listed, about 93% were seen once; the top ten hold 0.16%. The sample was non-Treg CD4+ T cells sorted from blood. The receptor set was obtained from a human donor in good health.

This chain joins TRBV7-3 and TRBJ2-5; TRBD2 is a possible D gene (5 bases). The CDR3 has 14 residues. V lost 2 bases to trimming and J lost 2 bases, with 9 bases between them. Germline V gene data show CDR1 as SGHTA and CDR2 as FQGTGA. The CDR3 spells CASSLGGLQETQYF. CDR3 nucleotides: TGTGCCAGCAGCTTAGGAGGACTGCAAGAGACCCAGTACTTC. The full variable domain, completed using reference TRBV7-3 and TRBJ2-5, is GAGVSQTPSNKVTEKGKYVELRCDPISGHTALYWYRQSLGQGPEFLIYFQGTGAADDSGLPNDRFFAVRPEGSVSTLKIQRTERGDSAVYLCASSLGGLQETQYFGPGTRLLVL.

The V call is TRBV5-1, the J call TRBJ2-1, with TRBD1 matching over 8 bases. Trimming took 5 bases from V and 3 from J; bases not matched to a gene: 7. The CDR3 loop spans 15 amino acids. The V gene's germline CDR1 is SGHRS and CDR2 YFSETQ. The CDR3 nucleotides read TGCGCCAGCAGTTTTATTGGACAGGGCTACAATGAGCAGTTCTTC. Amino acid sequence: CASSFIGQGYNEQFF.

This chain joins TRBV7-2 and TRBJ2-3; D is possibly TRBD1 (6 bases). This CDR3 is 15 amino acids long. Trimming pared 5 bases from V and 2 bases from J, leaving 14 bases between. The germline V gene has CDR1 SGHTA and CDR2 FQGNSA. The CDR3 bases are TGTGCCAGCAGCCCTTCGACAGGCAACACAGATACGCAGTATTTT. Amino acids: CASSPSTGNTDTQYF. The whole variable domain, remainder taken from reference TRBV7-2 and TRBJ2-3, is GAGVSQSPSNKVTEKGKDVELRCDPISGHTALYWYRQSLGQGLEFLIYFQGNSAPDKSGLPSDRFSAERTGGSVSTLTIQRTQQEDSAVYLCASSPSTGNTDTQYFGPGTRLTVL.

This chain joins TRBV5-3 and TRBJ2-7; 10 nucleotides agree with TRBD2. TRBV5-3 is marked as an open reading frame, function uncertain. J gave up 4 bases and V 10 bases, and 5 bases lay outside the gene matches. The CDR3 spans 12 residues. In DNA form, the CDR3 reads TGTGCCGGAATTAGCGGGGGGTACGAGCAGTACTTC. Protein product: CAGISGGYEQYF.

The chain links TRBV9 to TRBJ2-3, with 9 positions matching TRBD2. V trimming: 0 bases; J trimming: 1 base; junction bases outside the gene matches: 3. CDR3 length: 16 amino acids. In germline, CDR1 is SGDLS, CDR2 YYNGEE. The CDR3 protein is CASSVGERGGTDTQYF. DNA of the CDR3: TGTGCCAGCAGCGTAGGTGAGCGGGGGGGCACAGATACGCAGTATTTT.

The gene calls are TRBV1 and TRBJ2-3; the tabulated D call, TRBD1, remains unverified against the DNA. TRBV1 is reported as a pseudogene. This CDR3 has 16 residues. The CDR3 is CTSSQAGDRGTDTQYF. CDR3 bases: TGCACCAGCAGCCAAGCGGGGGACAGGGGCACAGATACGCAGTATTTT.

This chain connects TRBV7-3 to TRBJ2-1; D may be TRBD1 (5 bases). Germline CDR1 reads SGHTA; CDR2 reads FQGTGA. CDR3 length equals 17 residues. The V end was cut by 1 base, the J end by 0 bases, with 13 bases between. The CDR3 DNA reads as TGTGCCAGCAGCTTAAGGGCAGGGCCGAGCTCCTACAATGAGCAGTTCTTC. Translated: CASSLRAGPSSYNEQFF.

This chain joins TRBV7-2 and TRBJ2-1; TRBD2 agrees at 9 bases. V gave up 5 bases and J gave up 8 bases; unmatched junction bases: 10. This CDR3 spans 15 amino acids. Germline V lookup: CDR1 SGHTA, CDR2 FQGNSA. CDR3 in DNA: TGTGCCAGCAGCCTGGGTCTAGCGGGGAGACATGAGCAGTTCTTC. It yields the protein CASSLGLAGRHEQFF.

This chain uses TRBV9 with TRBJ1-1; D is unresolved. CDR1 SGDLS and CDR2 YYNGEE come from the germline V gene. CDR3 length equals 14 residues. Trimming removed 4 bases at V and 0 bases at J, with 10 bases between. The CDR3 reads CASSPSGLNTEAFF. CDR3 nucleotide sequence: TGTGCCAGCAGCCCCAGCGGCCTGAACACTGAAGCTTTCTTT.

V usage is TRBV5-6 and J usage is TRBJ1-1; D is ambiguous. Germline assignment: CDR1 SGHDT and CDR2 YYEEEE. The V gene lost 0 bases and the J gene lost 0 bases, with 6 bases spanning the gap. CDR3 length: 14 amino acids. The CDR3 nucleotides read TGTGCCAGCAGCTTGGTTCAACTGAACACTGAAGCTTTCTTT. Translating gives CASSLVQLNTEAFF.

The chain recombines TRBV5-4 with TRBJ2-3, with 7 positions matching TRBD2. J was trimmed by 0 bases and V by 5 bases; bases with no gene match: 6. Germline CDR1 reads SGHNT; CDR2 reads YYREEE (reference sequence). The CDR3 covers 15 residues. CDR3 in DNA: TGTGCCAGCAGACGAGCGGGGACTAGCACAGATACGCAGTATTTT. This codes for CASRRAGTSTDTQYF. Full variable domain (remainder filled in from reference TRBV5-4 and TRBJ2-3): ETGVTQSPTHLIKTRGQQVTLRCSSQSGHNTVSWYQQALGQGPQFIFQYYREEENGRGNFPPRFSGLQFPNYSSELNVNALELDDSALYLCASRRAGTSTDTQYFGPGTRLTVL.